This T cell receptor beta chain was captured in a study of CD8 T cells in Susac syndrome. Background on the study: There were Susac syndrome patients who were therapy-naive at blood draw, others on corticosteroids, and others on intravenous immunoglobulin alone.

In blood CD8+ and CD4+ T cells, TCR beta underwent sequencing. With random hexamers, reverse transcription was performed on about 0.5 to 1 ug of RNA. TCRdb called the immunoSEQ multiplex PCR reads again in MiXCR, with one record for every CDR3 protein. The sample carries under 85,000 distinct CDR3 sequences, 80% to 95% recorded once. Study-level results: Clonal CD8+ expansion in Susac was highest in TEMRA cells and active patients. The number of Susac-specific public clones found was around 16 in total CD8+ repertoires and about 5 in CD8+ TEMRA repertoires.

The CDR3 has 15 residues. CDR1 is LGHDT, CDR2 YNNKEL, per germline (reference sequence). Trimming removed 1 base at V and 0 bases at J, with 7 bases between. About this clonotype itself: What it recognizes is unknown.

The sequence derives from a human donor with Susac syndrome. The genes are TRBV3-1 and TRBJ2-1, with D unresolved. Sequencing was performed on CD8+ T cells from PBMCs. This CDR3 is CASSQVVSSYNEQFF. The CDR3 coding sequence is TGTGCCAGCAGCCAAGTTGTGAGCTCCTACAATGAGCAGTTCTTC.